This TCR beta chain was captured in a study of shared clonotypes between healthy human individuals. Background on the study: Donors had three CD4 naive, three CD4 memory, two CD8 naive and one CD8 memory plate apiece. Study-wide results and limits: Naive subsets generally exceeded memory subsets in estimated richness.

As for this clone: Its antigen is unidentified.

Sequenced by immunoSEQ multiplex PCR; TCRdb stores in-frame clones only, minus some. Of under 2,500,000 clones listed, more than 90% are singletons. The receptor was isolated from a man aged 18 to 29 in good health. Input material: naive CD4+ T cells sorted from blood. As for subset: CD45RA+ positively selected.

DNA of the CDR3: TGTGCCAGCAGCTCACGGGGCCAAGAGACCCAGTACTTC. As protein: CASSSRGQETQYF. The chain uses TRBV7-9 and TRBJ2-5; D is perhaps TRBD2 (5 bases). V lost 4 bases, J lost 1 base, and 7 bases lay in between. Germline loops: CDR1 SEHNR, CDR2 FQNEAQ (reference sequence). The CDR3 covers 13 residues.